The 7 T cell receptor beta chains given below trace back to one sample, sequenced in a study of human T cells and chemical hapten exposure. TCRdb used MiXCR to reprocess the RACE reads, holding one entry per CDR3 protein. Of tens of thousands of distinct CDR3 sequences detected, 10% to 13% appear once; the ten largest clones hold 2.2%. Time point described: patch test 1, 2 weeks after DPC sensitization. Treatment: therapeutic diphenylcyclopropenone sensitization with weekly scalp DPC. The sample consisted of whole blood, taken in connection with sensitization to the hapten diphenylcyclopropenone (DPC). Every receptor here comes from a man aged 40-49 years with alopecia areata. Some clones in this sample may be carry-over from other donors' samples.

In this sample, this clonotype turned up a few times. V and J are TRBV7-9 and TRBJ2-1; 8 positions match TRBD2. Germline-derived CDR1 and CDR2 are SEHNR and FQNEAQ (reference sequence). After removal of 2 bases from V and 6 bases from J, the junction contained 15 bases not matched to a gene. The CDR3 sequence is 18 residues long. DNA of the CDR3: TGTGCCAGCAGCTTACCTCCTAGGATAGCGGGAAATAGCAATGAGCAGTTCTTC. Its protein is CASSLPPRIAGNSNEQFF.

V gene TRBV6-2 or TRBV6-3 combines with J gene TRBJ2-7; TRBD1 agrees at 7 bases. CDR1 and CDR2 (germline): MNHEY, SVGEGT. V was pared by 7 bases and J by 2 bases, with 8 bases of the junction left unmatched. This CDR3 spans 14 amino acids. DNA for the CDR3: TGTGCCAGCAACCGACAGGGACCGACCTACGAGCAGTACTTC. Translation gives CASNRQGPTYEQYF.

V and J are TRBV5-1 and TRBJ2-3; TRBD1 matches at 7 bases. Germline CDR1 and CDR2: SGHRS and YFSETQ. J gave up 3 bases and V 4 bases, and 5 bases lay outside the gene matches. This CDR3 contains 14 residues. CDR3 nucleotides: TGCGCCAGCAGCCCCGGGACAGTAACAGATACGCAGTATTTT. It encodes CASSPGTVTDTQYF.

V and J are TRBV27 and TRBJ1-2; TRBD1 aligns across 8 bases. V shed 4 bases and J 1 base; nucleotides not matched to a gene: 14. Germline CDR1 and CDR2: MNHEY and SMNVEV (reference sequence). This CDR3 region has 18 residues. CDR3 nucleotide sequence: TGTGCCAGCAGTTCCCCCGGGGGCAGGGGGCTGGGTAACTATGGCTACACCTTC. Its protein is CASSSPGGRGLGNYGYTF.

The chain recombines TRBV28 with TRBJ2-7, with D possibly matching TRBD2 (5 bases). The CDR3 is made up of 14 amino acids. CDR1 and CDR2 from the germline V gene are MDHEN and SYDVKM. V shed 2 bases and J shed 9 bases, with 17 bases lying between them. The CDR3 reads CASSLTDRGQRQYF. CDR3 DNA sequence: TGTGCCAGCAGTTTAACAGACCGGGGTCAGAGGCAGTACTTC.

This chain links TRBV29-1 with TRBJ2-5; 12 nucleotides line up with TRBD2. The CDR3 length is 13 residues. Germline lookup yields CDR1 SQVTM and CDR2 ANQGSEA. The junction had 4 bases not matched to a gene; V was cut back by 6 bases and J by 5 bases. CDR3 in DNA: TGCAGCGTGACTAGCGGGAGAAGGGAGACCCAGTACTTC. Amino acid sequence: CSVTSGRRETQYF.

The chain uses TRBV11-2 and TRBJ2-3, with a tentative D call TRBD2 (6 bases). V was pared by 5 bases and J by 2 bases, with 14 bases between. The CDR3 has 15 residues. Germline V lookup: CDR1 SGHAT, CDR2 FQNNGV. The CDR3 DNA reads TGTGCCAGCAGCCAAGAAGGAGGGTACACAGATACGCAGTATTTT. Amino acids: CASSQEGGYTDTQYF.